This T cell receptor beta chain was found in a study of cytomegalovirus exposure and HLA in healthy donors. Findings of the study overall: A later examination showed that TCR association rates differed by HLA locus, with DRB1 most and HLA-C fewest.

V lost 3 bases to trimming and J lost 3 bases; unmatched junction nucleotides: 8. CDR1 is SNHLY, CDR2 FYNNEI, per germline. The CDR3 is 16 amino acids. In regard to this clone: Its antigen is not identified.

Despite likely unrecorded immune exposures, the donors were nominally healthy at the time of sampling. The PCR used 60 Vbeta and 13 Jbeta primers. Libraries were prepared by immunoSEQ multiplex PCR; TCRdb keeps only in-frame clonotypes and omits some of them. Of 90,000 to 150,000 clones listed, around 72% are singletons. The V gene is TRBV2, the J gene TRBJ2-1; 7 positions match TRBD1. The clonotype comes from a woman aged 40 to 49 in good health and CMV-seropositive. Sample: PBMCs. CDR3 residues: CASSDSDWTGYNEQFF. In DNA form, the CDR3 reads TGTGCCAGCAGTGACTCCGATTGGACAGGCTACAATGAGCAGTTCTTC.